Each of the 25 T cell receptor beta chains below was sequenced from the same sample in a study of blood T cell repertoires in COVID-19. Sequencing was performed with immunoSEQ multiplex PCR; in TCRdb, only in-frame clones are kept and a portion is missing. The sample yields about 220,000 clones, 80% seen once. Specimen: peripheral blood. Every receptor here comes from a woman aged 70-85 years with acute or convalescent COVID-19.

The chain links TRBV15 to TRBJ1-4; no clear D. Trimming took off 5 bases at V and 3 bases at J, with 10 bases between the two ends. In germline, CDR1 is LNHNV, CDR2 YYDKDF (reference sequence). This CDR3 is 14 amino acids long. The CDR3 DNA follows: TGTGCCACCAGCCGAGCGGACTCTAATGAAAAACTGTTTTTT. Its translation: CATSRADSNEKLFF.

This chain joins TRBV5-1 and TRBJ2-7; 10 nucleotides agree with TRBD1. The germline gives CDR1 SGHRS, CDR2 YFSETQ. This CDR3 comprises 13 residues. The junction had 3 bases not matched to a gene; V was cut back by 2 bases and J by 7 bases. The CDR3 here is CASSFDRGQEQYV. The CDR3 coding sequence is TGCGCCAGCAGCTTCGACAGGGGGCAAGAGCAGTACGTC.

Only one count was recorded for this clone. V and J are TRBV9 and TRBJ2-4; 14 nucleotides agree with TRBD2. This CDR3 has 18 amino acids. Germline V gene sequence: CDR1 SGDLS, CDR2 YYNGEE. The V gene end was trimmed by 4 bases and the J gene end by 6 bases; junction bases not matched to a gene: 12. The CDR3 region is CASSTSTSGGAVGNIQYF. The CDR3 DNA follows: TGTGCCAGCAGCACCTCGACTAGCGGGGGGGCGGTTGGAAACATTCAGTACTTC.

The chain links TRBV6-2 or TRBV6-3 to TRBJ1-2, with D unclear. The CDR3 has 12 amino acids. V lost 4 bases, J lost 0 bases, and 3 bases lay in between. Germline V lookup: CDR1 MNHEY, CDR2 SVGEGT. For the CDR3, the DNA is TGTGCCAGCAGTTTTACTAACTATGGCTACACCTTC. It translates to CASSFTNYGYTF.

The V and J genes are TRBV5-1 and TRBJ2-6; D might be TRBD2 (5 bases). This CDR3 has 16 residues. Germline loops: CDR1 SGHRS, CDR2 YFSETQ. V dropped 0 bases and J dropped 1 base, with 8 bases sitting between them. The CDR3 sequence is CASSLDTGSGANVLTF. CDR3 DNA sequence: TGCGCCAGCAGCTTGGACACGGGATCTGGGGCCAACGTCCTGACTTTC.

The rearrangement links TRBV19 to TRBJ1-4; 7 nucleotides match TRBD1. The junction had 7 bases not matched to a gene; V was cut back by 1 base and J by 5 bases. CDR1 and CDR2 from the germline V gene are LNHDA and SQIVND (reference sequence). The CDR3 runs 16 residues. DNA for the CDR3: TGTGCCAGTAGTATAGGGCCGACAGGGTCGAATGAAAAACTGTTTTTT. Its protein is CASSIGPTGSNEKLFF.

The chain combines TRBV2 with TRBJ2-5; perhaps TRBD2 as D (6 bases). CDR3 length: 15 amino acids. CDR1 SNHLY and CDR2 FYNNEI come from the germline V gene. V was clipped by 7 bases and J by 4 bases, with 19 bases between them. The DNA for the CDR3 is TGTGCCAGCACCCGCGGGACTCACGCAGGAGAGACCCAGTACTTC. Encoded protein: CASTRGTHAGETQYF.

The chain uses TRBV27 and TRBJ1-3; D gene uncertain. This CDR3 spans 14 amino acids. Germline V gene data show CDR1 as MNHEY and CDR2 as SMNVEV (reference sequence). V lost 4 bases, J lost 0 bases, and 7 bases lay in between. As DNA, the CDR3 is TGTGCCAGCAGTTCTCGGGTCTCTGGAAACACCATATATTTT. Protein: CASSSRVSGNTIYF.

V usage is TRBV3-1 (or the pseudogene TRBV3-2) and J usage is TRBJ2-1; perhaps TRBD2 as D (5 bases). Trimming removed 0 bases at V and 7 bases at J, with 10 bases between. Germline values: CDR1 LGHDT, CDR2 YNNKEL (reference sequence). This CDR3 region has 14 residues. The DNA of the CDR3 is TGTGCCAGCAGCCAAGATCAGGACTTAAATGAGCAGTTCTTC. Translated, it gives CASSQDQDLNEQFF.

This chain's CDR3 is CASSSSGFAAFF. The CDR3 DNA sequence: TGTGCCAGCAGTTCGTCAGGGTTCGCAGCTTTCTTT. This chain joins TRBV6-5 and TRBJ1-1; TRBD1 might be the D (5 bases). CDR1 and CDR2 (germline): MNHEY, SVGAGI. The ends were cut back, 4 bases at V and 10 bases at J, with 13 bases in the middle. The CDR3 runs to 12 residues.

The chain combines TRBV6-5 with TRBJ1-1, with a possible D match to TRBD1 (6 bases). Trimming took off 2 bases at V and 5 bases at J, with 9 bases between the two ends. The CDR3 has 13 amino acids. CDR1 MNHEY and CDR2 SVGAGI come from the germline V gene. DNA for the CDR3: TGTGCCAGCAGTTACAGCACAGGGACTGAAGCTTTCTTT. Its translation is CASSYSTGTEAFF.

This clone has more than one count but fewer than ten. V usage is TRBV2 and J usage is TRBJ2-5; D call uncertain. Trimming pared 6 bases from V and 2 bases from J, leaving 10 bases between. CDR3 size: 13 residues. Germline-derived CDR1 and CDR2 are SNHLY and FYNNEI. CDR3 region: CASRRAPQETQYF. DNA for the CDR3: TGTGCCAGCAGGAGAGCTCCTCAAGAGACCCAGTACTTC.

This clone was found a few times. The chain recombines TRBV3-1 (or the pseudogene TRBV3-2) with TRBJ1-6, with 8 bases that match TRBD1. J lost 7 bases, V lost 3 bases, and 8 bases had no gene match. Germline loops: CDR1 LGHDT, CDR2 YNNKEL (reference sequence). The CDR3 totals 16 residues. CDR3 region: CASSQQGAASNSPLHF. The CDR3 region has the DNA TGTGCCAGCAGCCAGCAGGGGGCAGCATCCAATTCACCCCTCCACTTT.

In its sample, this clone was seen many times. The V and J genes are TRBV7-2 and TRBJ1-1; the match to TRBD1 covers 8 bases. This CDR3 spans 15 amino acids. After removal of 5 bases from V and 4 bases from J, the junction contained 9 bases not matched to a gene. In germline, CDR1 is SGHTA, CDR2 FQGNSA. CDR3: CASSPQGAIGTEAFF. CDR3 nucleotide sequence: TGTGCCAGCAGCCCTCAGGGGGCCATCGGCACTGAAGCTTTCTTT.

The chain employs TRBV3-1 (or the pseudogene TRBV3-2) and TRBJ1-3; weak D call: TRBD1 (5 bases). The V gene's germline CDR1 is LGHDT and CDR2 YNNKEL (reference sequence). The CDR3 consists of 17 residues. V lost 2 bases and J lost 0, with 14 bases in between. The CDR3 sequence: CASSQKPDSASGNTIYF. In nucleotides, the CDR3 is TGTGCCAGCAGCCAAAAACCTGACAGTGCCTCTGGAAACACCATATATTTT.

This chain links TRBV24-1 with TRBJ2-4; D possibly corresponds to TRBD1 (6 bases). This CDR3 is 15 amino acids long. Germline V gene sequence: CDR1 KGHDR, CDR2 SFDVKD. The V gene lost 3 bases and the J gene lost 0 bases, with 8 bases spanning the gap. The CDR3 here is CATSDRTAAKNIQYF. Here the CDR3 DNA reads TGTGCCACCAGTGATCGGACAGCAGCCAAAAACATTCAGTACTTC.

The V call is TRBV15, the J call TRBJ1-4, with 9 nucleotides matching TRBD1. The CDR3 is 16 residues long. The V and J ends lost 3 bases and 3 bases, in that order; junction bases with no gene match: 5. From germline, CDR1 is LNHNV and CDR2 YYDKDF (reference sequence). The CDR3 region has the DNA TGTGCCACCAGCAGGGGCCGGACAGGGGCTAATGAAAAACTGTTTTTT. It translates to CATSRGRTGANEKLFF.

For the CDR3, the DNA is TGCGCCAGCAGCTCCGGTCGGGGCGGGGTCAGCTCTGGGGCCAACGTCCTGACTTTC. This gives the protein CASSSGRGGVSSGANVLTF. The V gene is TRBV5-1, the J gene TRBJ2-6; tentative D call: TRBD2 (6 bases). Germline lookup yields CDR1 SGHRS and CDR2 YFSETQ. Between the trimmed V and J ends, which lost 3 bases and 0 bases, there was a span of 19 bases. The CDR3 runs to 19 residues.

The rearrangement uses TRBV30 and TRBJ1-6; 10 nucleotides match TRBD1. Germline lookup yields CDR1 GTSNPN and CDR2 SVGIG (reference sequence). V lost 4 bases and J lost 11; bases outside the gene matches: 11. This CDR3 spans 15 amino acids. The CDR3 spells CAWNPPGTGVPPLHF. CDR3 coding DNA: TGTGCCTGGAACCCTCCCGGGACAGGGGTGCCACCCCTCCACTTT.

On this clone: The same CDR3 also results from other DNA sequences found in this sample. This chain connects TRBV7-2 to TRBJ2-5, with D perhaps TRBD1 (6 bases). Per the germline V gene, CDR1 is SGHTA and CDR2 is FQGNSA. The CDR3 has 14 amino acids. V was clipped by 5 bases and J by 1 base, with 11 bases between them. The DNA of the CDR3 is TGTGCCAGCAGCCCACAGGGCTCCCAAGAGACCCAGTACTTC. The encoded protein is CASSPQGSQETQYF. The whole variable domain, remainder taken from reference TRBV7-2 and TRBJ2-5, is GAGVSQSPSNKVTEKGKDVELRCDPISGHTALYWYRQSLGQGLEFLIYFQGNSAPDKSGLPSDRFSAERTGGSVSTLTIQRTQQEDSAVYLCASSPQGSQETQYFGPGTRLLVL.

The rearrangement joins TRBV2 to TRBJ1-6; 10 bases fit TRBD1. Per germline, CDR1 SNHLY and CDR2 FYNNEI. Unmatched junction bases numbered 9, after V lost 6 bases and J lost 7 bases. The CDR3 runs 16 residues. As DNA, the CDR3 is TGTGCCAGCAGAACCGGGACAGGGGCCGGCAATTCACCCCTCCACTTT. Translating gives CASRTGTGAGNSPLHF.

The CDR3 sequence is CASRGLGQENQPQHF. The DNA of the CDR3 is TGTGCCAGCCGAGGATTGGGACAGGAGAATCAGCCCCAGCATTTT. This chain links TRBV27 with TRBJ1-5; 8 bases are shared with TRBD1. The CDR3 loop spans 15 amino acids. J lost 4 bases, V lost 8 bases, and 10 bases had no gene match. The V gene's germline CDR1 is MNHEY and CDR2 SMNVEV (reference sequence).

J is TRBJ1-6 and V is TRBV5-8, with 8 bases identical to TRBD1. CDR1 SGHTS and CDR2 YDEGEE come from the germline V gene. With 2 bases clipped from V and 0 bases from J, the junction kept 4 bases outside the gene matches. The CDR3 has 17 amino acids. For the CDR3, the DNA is TGTGCCAGCAGCTTCCAGGGGGCGAGCTCCTATAATTCACCCCTCCACTTT. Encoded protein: CASSFQGASSYNSPLHF.

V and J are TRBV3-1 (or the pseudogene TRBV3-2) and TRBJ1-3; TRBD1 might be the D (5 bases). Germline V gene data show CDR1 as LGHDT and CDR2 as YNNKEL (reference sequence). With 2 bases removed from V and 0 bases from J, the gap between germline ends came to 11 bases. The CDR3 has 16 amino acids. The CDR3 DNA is TGTGCCAGCAGCCAACGGCAGGGTGGCTCTGGAAACACCATATATTTT. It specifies CASSQRQGGSGNTIYF.

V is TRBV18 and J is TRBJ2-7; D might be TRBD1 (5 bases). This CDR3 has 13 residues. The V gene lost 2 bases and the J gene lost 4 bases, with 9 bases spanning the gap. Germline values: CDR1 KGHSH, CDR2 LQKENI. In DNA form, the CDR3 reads TGTGCCAGCTCACCAGGTAGGGGTTACGAGCAGTACGTC. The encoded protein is CASSPGRGYEQYV.